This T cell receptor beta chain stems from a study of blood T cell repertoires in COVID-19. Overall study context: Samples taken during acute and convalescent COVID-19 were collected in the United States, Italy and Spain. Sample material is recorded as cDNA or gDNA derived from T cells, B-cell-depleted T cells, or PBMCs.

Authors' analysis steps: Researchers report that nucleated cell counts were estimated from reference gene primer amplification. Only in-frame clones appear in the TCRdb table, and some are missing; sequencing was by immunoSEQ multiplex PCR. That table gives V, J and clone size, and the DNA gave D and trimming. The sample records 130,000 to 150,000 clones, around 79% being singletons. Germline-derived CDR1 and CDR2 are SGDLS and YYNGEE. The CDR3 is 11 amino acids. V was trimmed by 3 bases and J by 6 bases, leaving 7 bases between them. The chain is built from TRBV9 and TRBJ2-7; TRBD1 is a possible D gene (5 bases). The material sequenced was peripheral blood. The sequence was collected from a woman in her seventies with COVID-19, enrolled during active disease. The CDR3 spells CASSGGGEQYF. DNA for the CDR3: TGTGCCAGCAGCGGGGGCGGCGAGCAGTACTTC.